These 17 T cell receptor beta chains came from one sample sequenced in a study of memory CD4+ T cells and cytomegalovirus serostatus. Sequencing was performed with immunoSEQ multiplex PCR; in TCRdb, only in-frame clones are kept and a portion is missing. The sample shows roughly 39,000 clones, approximately 78% of them seen only once. Single viable CD3+CD4+CD8-CD45RO+ cells were sorted as the memory CD4+ T cells. Sequenced sample: memory CD4+ T cells from blood. Every receptor here comes from an adult in good health and CMV-seronegative.

On this clone itself: At one of its ends the junction is not consistent with the germline gene, which may arise from a read error. The chain uses TRBV5-4 and TRBJ2-5, with D hard to call. This CDR3 has 13 residues. CDR1 and CDR2 from the germline V gene are SGHNT and YYREEE (reference sequence). The CDR3 nucleotides are TGTGCCAGCAGTTTGGGCCCCGGGGAGACCCAGTACTTC. Its protein is CASSLGPGETQYF.

This clone was observed once. This chain uses TRBV6-1 with TRBJ2-1; D is unresolved. This CDR3 is built from 17 residues. In germline, CDR1 is MNHNS, CDR2 SASEGT. Trimming removed 2 bases at V and 5 bases at J, with 19 bases between. The CDR3 DNA follows: TGTGCCAGCAGTGAATCCGCTGGAGTGTTAGGAAACAATGAGCAGTTCTTC. This codes for CASSESAGVLGNNEQFF.

The V and J genes are TRBV4-1 and TRBJ1-5, with TRBD1 matching 8 bases. J lost 4 bases, V lost 2 bases, and 4 bases had no gene match. Germline CDR1 MGHRA, CDR2 YSYEKL. The CDR3 spans 15 residues. The CDR3 here is CASSQPRTGNQPQHF. DNA of the CDR3: TGCGCCAGCAGCCAACCTAGGACAGGGAATCAGCCCCAGCATTTT.

The V call is TRBV7-9, the J call TRBJ1-3, with D possibly being TRBD1 (6 bases). CDR1 and CDR2 from the germline V gene are SEHNR and FQNEAQ (reference sequence). Trimming stripped 1 base from V and 4 bases from J, with 20 bases between. The CDR3 extends over 18 amino acids. The CDR3 sequence is CASSLGNVGAPRGNTIYF. Written as DNA, the CDR3 is TGTGCCAGCAGCTTAGGGAATGTGGGGGCTCCACGAGGAAACACCATATATTTT.

CDR3 loop: CAWSVNRGHVYGYTF. CDR3 sequence (DNA): TGTGCCTGGAGTGTTAACAGGGGGCATGTCTATGGCTACACCTTC. The chain joins TRBV30 to TRBJ1-2; 9 nucleotides line up with TRBD1. Looked up from germline, CDR1 is GTSNPN and CDR2 is SVGIG (reference sequence). The V and J ends lost 0 bases and 4 bases, in that order; junction bases with no gene match: 6. CDR3 length: 15 residues. The variable domain in full, with the rest retrieved from reference TRBV30 and TRBJ1-2, is SQTIHQWPATLVQPVGSPLSLECTVEGTSNPNLYWYRQAAGRGLQLLFYSVGIGQISSEVPQNLSASRPQDRQFILSSKKLLLSDSGFYLCAWSVNRGHVYGYTFGSGTRLTVV.

This clone was picked up one time. The CDR3 sequence is CASSLKSAADGYTF. DNA of the CDR3: TGTGCCAGCAGCTTAAAGTCGGCAGCAGACGGCTACACCTTC. The chain couples TRBV7-2 to TRBJ1-2, with unresolved D. With 2 bases removed from V and 8 bases from J, the gap between germline ends came to 15 bases. CDR1 and CDR2 (germline): SGHTA, FQGNSA. The CDR3 spans 14 residues.

The gene calls are TRBV27 and TRBJ1-2, with a possible D match to TRBD1 (6 bases). The V end was cut by 4 bases, the J end by 3 bases, with 18 bases between. This CDR3 has 16 amino acids. The germline gives CDR1 MNHEY, CDR2 SMNVEV (reference sequence). The CDR3 region is CASSSHQTGKDYGYTF. DNA of the CDR3: TGTGCCAGCAGTTCTCATCAGACAGGAAAGGACTATGGCTACACCTTC.

This clone has just a few counts. The J gene is TRBJ1-1, the V gene TRBV6-5; D may be TRBD1 (5 bases). CDR1 and CDR2 (germline): MNHEY, SVGAGI. V lost 6 bases, J lost 1 base, and 12 bases lay in between. The CDR3 runs 14 residues. The CDR3 loop is CASSLGGGNTEAFF. CDR3 bases: TGTGCCAGCAGCCTTGGGGGGGGGAACACTGAAGCTTTCTTT.

This chain uses TRBV7-2 with TRBJ2-3; D not certain. The CDR3 length is 15 residues. Trimming shortened V by 5 bases and J by 0 bases, and 12 bases separated the two germline ends. Germline V gene data show CDR1 as SGHTA and CDR2 as FQGNSA. CDR3 region: CASSPLVVSTDTQYF. The CDR3 coding sequence is TGTGCCAGCAGCCCACTCGTTGTTAGCACAGATACGCAGTATTTT.

This chain uses TRBV5-1 with TRBJ2-3, with D perhaps matching TRBD1 or TRBD2 (5 bases each). The CDR3 consists of 15 residues. Germline V gene sequence: CDR1 SGHRS, CDR2 YFSETQ. The V end was cut by 7 bases, the J end by 3 bases, with 18 bases between. CDR3: CASGDPRGSTDTQYF. For the CDR3, the DNA is TGCGCCAGCGGGGACCCAAGGGGATCAACAGATACGCAGTATTTT. The full variable domain, completed using reference TRBV5-1 and TRBJ2-3, is KAGVTQTPRYLIKTRGQQVTLSCSPISGHRSVSWYQQTPGQGLQFLFEYFSETQRNKGNFPGRFSGRQFSNSRSEMNVSTLELGDSALYLCASGDPRGSTDTQYFGPGTRLTVL.

The chain is built from TRBV29-1 and TRBJ1-3, with D hard to call. V was clipped by 4 bases and J by 3 bases, with 7 bases between them. The CDR3 is made up of 12 amino acids. Germline V gene lookup returns CDR1 SQVTM and CDR2 ANQGSEA. The CDR3 coding sequence is TGCAGCGTTGTGGTCCTTGGAAACACCATATATTTT. Its protein is CSVVVLGNTIYF.

The chain combines TRBV6-1 with TRBJ1-1, with D hard to call. The CDR3 runs 12 residues. The V end lost 7 bases, the J end lost 5 bases, and 11 bases lay between the germline ends. Germline CDR1 MNHNS, CDR2 SASEGT. The CDR3 here is CASTGLETEAFF. Here the CDR3 DNA reads TGTGCCAGCACGGGTTTGGAGACTGAAGCTTTCTTT.

This clone was counted a few times. Here the CDR3 reads CASSVVVNTEAFF. For the CDR3, the DNA is TGTGCCAGCAGCGTAGTTGTGAACACTGAAGCTTTCTTT. This chain uses TRBV9 with TRBJ1-1; D ambiguous. V dropped 0 bases and J dropped 0 bases, with 3 bases sitting between them. Per the germline V gene, CDR1 is SGDLS and CDR2 is YYNGEE. This CDR3 is built from 13 residues.

Only one count was recorded for this clone. This chain links TRBV23-1 with TRBJ1-3; no firm D call. TRBV23-1 is an ORF for which the function is uncertain. The CDR3 spans 17 residues. V lost 0 bases and J 0 bases, leaving 12 bases between the germline ends. The CDR3 DNA reads TGCGCCAGCAGTCAATCGGGAGACATTAGCTCTGGAAACACCATATATTTT. This translates into CASSQSGDISSGNTIYF.

The chain employs TRBV5-1 and TRBJ2-3; the match to TRBD1 covers 11 bases. Germline V gene lookup returns CDR1 SGHRS and CDR2 YFSETQ. V lost 0 bases to trimming and J lost 3 bases; unmatched junction nucleotides: 3. The CDR3 contains 16 residues. CDR3 region: CASSLGGTGGTDTQYF. The CDR3 region has the DNA TGCGCCAGCAGCTTGGGTGGGACAGGGGGAACAGATACGCAGTATTTT.

This CDR3 reads CSVGQDGGYTF. Here the CDR3 DNA reads TGCAGCGTTGGACAGGACGGCGGCTACACCTTC. V and J are TRBV29-1 and TRBJ1-2; possibly TRBD1 for D (6 bases). Germline CDR1 is SQVTM and CDR2 is ANQGSEA. The V and J ends lost 4 bases and 8 bases respectively, with 11 bases between them. The CDR3 extends over 11 amino acids.

This chain links TRBV7-9 with TRBJ1-1; D not certain. Germline CDR1 SEHNR, CDR2 FQNEAQ (reference sequence). This CDR3 is built from 14 residues. Trimming pared 1 base from V and 2 bases from J, leaving 8 bases between. CDR3 nucleotides: TGTGCCAGCAGCTTAGAGGGCAGTAACACTGAAGCTTTCTTT. Translating gives CASSLEGSNTEAFF.